Following are 17 T cell receptor beta chains from one sample sequenced in a study of T cell clonotyping in hematopoietic cell transplantation. TCRdb's copy holds only in-frame clones and misses some; the assay was immunoSEQ multiplex PCR. The sample gives 13,000 or so clones, roughly 89% of which show up once; around 7.6% is in the top ten. The sequences come from PBMCs, collected 100 days after allogeneic stem cell transplant. The source of these receptors is a female patient in her 50s who had an allogeneic stem cell transplant from an unrelated donor, so the T cells may come from the graft donor. Some clones in this sample may be carry-over from other donors' samples.

The V call is TRBV18, the J call TRBJ2-7; 10 positions agree with TRBD2. Germline loops: CDR1 KGHSH, CDR2 LQKENI. The CDR3 runs 15 residues. J lost 7 bases, V lost 2 bases, and 8 bases had no gene match. The CDR3 sequence is CASSPDLAGVGEQYF. The CDR3 bases are TGTGCCAGCTCACCAGATCTAGCGGGAGTTGGAGAGCAGTACTTC.

The J gene is TRBJ1-1, the V gene TRBV5-5; TRBD1 might be the D (5 bases). The CDR3 covers 13 residues. CDR1 SGHKS and CDR2 YYEKEE come from the germline V gene (reference sequence). The V gene lost 2 bases and the J gene lost 2 bases, with 7 bases spanning the gap. CDR3 amino acids: CASSFGANTEAFF. In nucleotides, the CDR3 is TGTGCCAGCAGCTTCGGGGCTAACACTGAAGCTTTCTTT.

The chain recombines TRBV5-1 with TRBJ1-2; tentatively, D is TRBD1 (5 bases). This CDR3 has 17 residues. Deletions cut 1 base from V and 4 bases from J, with 20 bases between. From germline, CDR1 is SGHRS and CDR2 YFSETQ. CDR3 sequence: CASSLTLGGIRSYGYTF. DNA of the CDR3: TGCGCCAGCAGCTTGACGTTGGGGGGAATTCGGAGCTATGGCTACACCTTC.

The chain uses TRBV13 and TRBJ1-1; D remains ambiguous. Germline values: CDR1 PRHDT, CDR2 FYEKMQ (reference sequence). Between the trimmed V and J ends, which lost 4 bases and 4 bases, there was a span of 10 bases. There are 13 residues in the CDR3. The CDR3 sequence: CASSSGSITEAFF. The CDR3 nucleotides read TGTGCCAGCAGCTCCGGCAGTATCACTGAAGCTTTCTTT.

The rearrangement uses TRBV21-1 and TRBJ1-5. TRBV21-1 has pseudogene status. CDR3 length: 17 residues. The CDR3 sequence: CASSKGPQSQSNQPQHF. The CDR3 DNA is TGTGCCAGCAGCAAGGGACCTCAGTCGCAGTCAAATCAGCCCCAGCATTTT.

V and J are TRBV7-2 and TRBJ1-1; D may be TRBD1 (6 bases). Germline V gives CDR1 SGHTA, CDR2 FQGNSA. V dropped 5 bases and J dropped 0 bases, with 16 bases sitting between them. The CDR3 is made up of 16 amino acids. CDR3 loop: CASSPIQGTMNTEAFF. The DNA for the CDR3 is TGTGCCAGCAGCCCCATACAGGGTACCATGAACACTGAAGCTTTCTTT.

The chain links TRBV14 to TRBJ2-7, with 10 positions matching TRBD2. The CDR3 spans 16 residues. Germline CDR1 reads SGHDN; CDR2 reads FVKESK. V shed 3 bases and J 1 base; nucleotides not matched to a gene: 6. The CDR3 DNA reads as TGTGCCAGCAGCCATGCCGGGACTAGCGTATCCTACGAGCAGTACTTC. Its translation: CASSHAGTSVSYEQYF. The variable domain in full, completed from reference TRBV14 and TRBJ2-7, reads EAGVTQFPSHSVIEKGQTVTLRCDPISGHDNLYWYRRVMGKEIKFLLHFVKESKQDESGMPNNRFLAERTGGTYSTLKVQPAELEDSGVYFCASSHAGTSVSYEQYFGPGTRLTVT.

This rearrangement joins TRBV30 to TRBJ2-1; TRBD1 might be the D (5 bases). This CDR3 is built from 13 residues. Trimming left V 3 bases short and J 2 bases short, with 8 bases between. The germline CDR1 and CDR2 sequences are GTSNPN and SVGIG (reference sequence). This chain's CDR3 is CAWRQATYNEQFF. The CDR3 DNA sequence: TGTGCCTGGAGACAGGCGACCTACAATGAGCAGTTCTTC.

This chain links TRBV7-6 with TRBJ2-6; D gene uncertain. The CDR3 loop spans 14 amino acids. Germline CDR1 SGHVS, CDR2 FNYEAQ. Deletions cut 10 bases from V and 4 bases from J, with 14 bases between. The CDR3 nucleotides are TGTGCCACCCACCAGCGCTTCGGGGCCAACGTCCTGACTTTC. Amino acids: CATHQRFGANVLTF.

The rearrangement uses TRBV19 and TRBJ2-1; 7 bases are shared with TRBD1. The CDR3 length is 16 residues. Unmatched junction bases numbered 11, after V lost 3 bases and J lost 6 bases. Germline lookup yields CDR1 LNHDA and CDR2 SQIVND (reference sequence). For the CDR3, the DNA is TGTGCCAGTAGTATCTTTTACCCGACAGGGTCCAATGAGCAGTTCTTC. The encoded protein is CASSIFYPTGSNEQFF.

This chain joins TRBV6-6 and TRBJ2-1, with 7 positions matching TRBD1. The CDR3 is 13 residues long. V was clipped by 0 bases and J by 7 bases; unmatched bases: 0. Germline V gene data show CDR1 as MNHNY and CDR2 as SVGAGI (reference sequence). The CDR3, as DNA: TGTGCCAGCAGTTACTCGACAGGGAATGAGCAGTTCTTC. This sequence encodes CASSYSTGNEQFF.

This clone was picked up a small number of times. J is TRBJ1-1 and V is TRBV7-6, with TRBD1 as a possible D gene (5 bases). Trimming pared 2 bases from V and 0 bases from J, leaving 10 bases between. The CDR3 runs 15 residues. CDR1 SGHVS and CDR2 FNYEAQ come from the germline V gene. CDR3: CASSLMTDMNTEAFF. The CDR3, as DNA: TGTGCCAGCAGCTTAATGACAGACATGAACACTGAAGCTTTCTTT.

V and J are TRBV29-1 and TRBJ2-3; 8 nucleotides line up with TRBD1. This CDR3 spans 15 amino acids. Unmatched junction bases numbered 16, after V lost 8 bases and J lost 6 bases. Germline assignment: CDR1 SQVTM and CDR2 ANQGSEA. CDR3 DNA: TGCAGCTTCTCCGGGGACAGGACAAAGGGCGATACGCAGTATTTT. Its translation is CSFSGDRTKGDTQYF.

The CDR3 DNA is TGTGCCAGCAGTGAAATATTTGGGGCAGGGGGCTACGAGCAGTACGTC. Its translation is CASSEIFGAGGYEQYV. The chain links TRBV6-1 to TRBJ2-7, with 7 bases that match TRBD1. CDR1 and CDR2 (germline): MNHNS, SASEGT. The CDR3 consists of 16 residues. With 2 bases clipped from V and 3 bases from J, the junction kept 10 bases outside the gene matches.

The chain combines TRBV7-3 with TRBJ2-2; 8 bases line up with TRBD2. Germline V lookup: CDR1 SGHTA, CDR2 FQGTGA. Trimming took 2 bases from V and 1 from J; bases not matched to a gene: 3. This CDR3 has 16 residues. The DNA for the CDR3 is TGTGCCAGCAGCTTAGCGGGGGGACAGAACACCGGGGAGCTGTTTTTT. The encoded protein is CASSLAGGQNTGELFF.

The chain couples TRBV4-3 to TRBJ2-5; 9 positions agree with TRBD1. The DNA end is a closer match to TRBJ2-7, so the J assignment may be wrong. CDR1 and CDR2 (germline): LGHNA, YSLEER. This CDR3 is 19 amino acids long. DNA for the CDR3: TGCGCCAGCAGCCAAGATTGGTGGGTAGGGACAGGGAAGAGGTACGAGCAGTACTTC. It translates to CASSQDWWVGTGKRYEQYF.

The CDR3: CASTSGTGDLYEQYF. The CDR3 bases are TGTGCCAGCACTTCTGGGACAGGGGACCTATACGAGCAGTACTTC. This chain joins TRBV28 and TRBJ2-7, with TRBD1 identical over 10 bases. The CDR3 has 15 residues. Germline assignment: CDR1 MDHEN and CDR2 SYDVKM. After removal of 7 bases from V and 4 bases from J, the junction contained 10 bases not matched to a gene.